This TCR beta chain was profiled in a study of blood T cell repertoires in COVID-19 (dated by TCRdb to the early 2020s). Describing the broader study: The collaborator samples originated in the United States, Italy and Spain and spanned the acute and convalescent phases of COVID-19. Samples were obtained from the ongoing ImmuneRACE study (first 160 participants) and from about 1,300 subjects provided by 6 global collaborators. Subjects who had been exposed to COVID-19, were actively infected with it, or had recovered from it provided the deeply sampled blood TCRbeta repertoires that made up the dataset. The repertoires were released in a freely available public database meant as a resource for research on the immune response to SARS-CoV-2. The prospective study material was composed of cDNA or gDNA derived from T cells, B-cell-depleted T cells, or PBMCs. A de-identified subject ID, COVID-19 status, age in years and sex were almost always included in the sample metadata. Where available, HLA class I and class II types were obtained from metadata supplied by the sample provider rather than from assay-based typing.

What the authors observed across the whole study: The amount of clinical and demographic metadata varied by source and participant and was provided uncurated.

To note about this clone: The target of this receptor is not known. The record has no base qualities; no much larger clone is one base away.

The CDR3, cysteine through phenylalanine, is 17 amino acids long. Only the CDR3 region is kept as DNA, spanning 51 bases read in frame from base 1. According to the germline V gene (reference sequence), CDR1 reads SEHNR and CDR2 reads FQNEAQ. The germline ends are 15 bases apart after V is trimmed by 4 bases and J by 0 bases. TCRbeta CDR3 regions were amplified from genomic DNA using the immunoSEQ Assay, a bias-controlled multiplex PCR. The source study handled its data this way. The number of nucleated cells in each sample was estimated by amplification of reference gene primers within the assay. To quantify the absolute abundance of each unique TCRbeta CDR3 rearrangement, sequence reads were collapsed and filtered. For each sample, productive Simpson clonality was calculated as the square root of Simpson's diversity index across productive rearrangements. The table comes from immuneACCESS by way of TCRdb, which keeps in-frame sequences with V and J called. Part of the clones is missing from these tables; in studies checked, under half for an unresolved V gene and the rest for unknown reasons. Clone size and the V and J calls come from that table; the DNA yielded D and trimming. The sample table holds some 180,000 clones, of which 80% to 90% were seen once. The ten top clones hold roughly 13% of the sample.

Whole blood was collected in K2EDTA tubes by collaborating institutions according to the institutions' own protocols. For TCRbeta analysis, collaborator samples were shipped as frozen whole blood, as isolated PBMCs, or as DNA extracted from either sample type. This TCR derives from a human donor in a cohort sampled during active COVID-19. The chain is made from TRBV7-9 and TRBJ1-4; a tentative D call is TRBD1 (5 bases match). What was sequenced was peripheral blood. The CDR3 reads CASSWFQGYPTNEKLFF. The DNA is TGTGCCAGCAGCTGGTTCCAGGGCTATCCAACTAATGAAAAACTGTTTTTT.